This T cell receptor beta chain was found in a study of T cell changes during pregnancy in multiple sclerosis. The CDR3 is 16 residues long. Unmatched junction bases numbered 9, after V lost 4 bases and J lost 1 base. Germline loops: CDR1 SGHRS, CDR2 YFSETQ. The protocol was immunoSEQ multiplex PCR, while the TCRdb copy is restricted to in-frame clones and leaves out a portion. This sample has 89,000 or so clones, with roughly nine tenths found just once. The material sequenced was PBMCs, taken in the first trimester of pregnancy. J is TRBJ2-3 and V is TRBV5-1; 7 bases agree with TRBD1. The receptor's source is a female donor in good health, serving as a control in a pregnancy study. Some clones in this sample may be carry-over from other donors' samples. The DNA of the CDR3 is TGCGCCAGCAGCCCCCCGGTTACAGGGGGCACAGATACGCAGTATTTT. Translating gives CASSPPVTGGTDTQYF. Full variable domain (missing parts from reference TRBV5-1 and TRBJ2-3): KAGVTQTPRYLIKTRGQQVTLSCSPISGHRSVSWYQQTPGQGLQFLFEYFSETQRNKGNFPGRFSGRQFSNSRSEMNVSTLELGDSALYLCASSPPVTGGTDTQYFGPGTRLTVL.